This T cell receptor beta chain originates from a study of response to subunit inactivated influenza vaccine. The CDR3 has 12 residues. The V gene's germline CDR1 is DFQATT and CDR2 SNEGSKA (reference sequence). Trimming took 3 bases from V and 1 from J, leaving 6 bases between them. At least ten counts were recorded for this clonotype. The antigen is undetermined. A single record per CDR3 protein comes from TCRdb applying MiXCR to the RT-PCR reads. The sample records hundreds of thousands of distinct CDR3 sequences, about 15% being singletons. Whole-study results and caveats: The authors suggested that every seasonal influenza vaccination recruits few new T cells.

The sequence was collected from a man aged 45-65 years who received an inactivated influenza vaccine. The sample here was PBMCs from blood, taken about 11 days after vaccination. The chain joins TRBV20-1 to TRBJ1-1; D gene ambiguous. The CDR3 loop is CSARDGNTEAFF. In DNA, the CDR3 is TGCAGTGCTAGGGACGGGAACACTGAAGCTTTCTTT.